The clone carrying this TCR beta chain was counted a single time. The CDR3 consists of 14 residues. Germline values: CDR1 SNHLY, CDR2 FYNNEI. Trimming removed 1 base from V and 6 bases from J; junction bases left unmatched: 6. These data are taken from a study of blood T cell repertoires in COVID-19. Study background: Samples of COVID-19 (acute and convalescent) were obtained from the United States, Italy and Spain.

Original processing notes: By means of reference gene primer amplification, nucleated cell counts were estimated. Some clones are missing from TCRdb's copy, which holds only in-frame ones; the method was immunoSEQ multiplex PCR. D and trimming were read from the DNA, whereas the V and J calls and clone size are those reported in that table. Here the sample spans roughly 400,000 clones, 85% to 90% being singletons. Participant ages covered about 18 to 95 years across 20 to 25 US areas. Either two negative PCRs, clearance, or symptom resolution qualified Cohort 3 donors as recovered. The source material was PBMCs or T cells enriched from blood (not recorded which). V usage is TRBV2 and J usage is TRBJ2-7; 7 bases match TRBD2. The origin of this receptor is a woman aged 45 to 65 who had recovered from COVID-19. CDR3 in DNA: TGTGCCAGCAGTGAAGAAACTAGCGCCTCCGAGCAGTACTTC. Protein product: CASSEETSASEQYF.